The present TCR beta chain was sequenced within a study of cytomegalovirus exposure and HLA in healthy donors. As for the study in general: The 120 validation repertoires, a later analysis reported, used the same platform as the roughly 660 repertoires from the first cohort.

The germline V and J ends were trimmed by 5 bases and 3 bases, with 23 bases remaining between them. The CDR3 has 18 residues. Germline assignment: CDR1 LNHNV and CDR2 YYDKDF (reference sequence). Clones were sequenced by immunoSEQ multiplex PCR, and TCRdb holds only the in-frame ones, with some missing. The table includes roughly 75,000 clones, 85% to 95% detected once. The donors were members of the validation cohort, which comprised 120 subjects and was separate from the first cohort of 666 subjects. Sequenced sample: PBMCs. The chain employs TRBV15 and TRBJ2-1; TRBD1 is a possible D gene (6 bases). The TCR was taken from a woman between 18 and 29 years old in good health and CMV-seronegative. The CDR3 sequence is CATSPRGNPGHHYNEQFF. The CDR3 DNA is TGTGCCACCAGCCCCCGAGGGAACCCGGGACACCACTACAATGAGCAGTTCTTC.